The sequence of this T cell receptor beta chain was determined in a study of T-cell reconstitution after alpha-beta-depleted transplantation in children. Germline V gene sequence: CDR1 DFQATT, CDR2 SNEGSKA (reference sequence). V was cut by 6 bases and J by 0 bases, with 22 bases left in between. The CDR3 spans 17 residues. This clonotype was detected many times. The TCRbeta library incorporated unique molecular identifiers. TCRdb re-derived calls from the PCR reads in MiXCR, one entry per CDR3 protein. The sample records approximately 93,000 distinct CDR3 sequences, more than 7% being singletons. The rearrangement links TRBV20-1 to TRBJ2-3; a weak D match, TRBD2 (6 bases). Sequenced here: PBMCs from the stem cell graft donor, sampled from the stem cell graft. This sequence was found in a human donor who donated a stem cell graft to a child with congenital amegakaryocytic thrombocytopenia. The CDR3 sequence: CSAPKGFSGPSTDTQYF. For the CDR3, the DNA is TGCAGTGCACCTAAGGGCTTTAGCGGTCCCAGCACAGATACGCAGTATTTT.